The following is a T cell receptor beta chain sequence with its context. What it recognizes is unknown. These data belong to a study of regulatory T cells in long-lasting Graves disease. Regarding time point: newly diagnosed GD, antithyroid drugs for less than 3 months. PBMC-derived RNA was used for the TCR library. Trimming took off 3 bases at V and 2 bases at J, with 11 bases between the two ends. CDR3 length: 15 amino acids. The germline V gene encodes CDR1 MNHEY and CDR2 SMNVEV (reference sequence). Overall study findings and caveats: Newly diagnosed Graves' patients had higher TCR diversity than persistent ones.

Arm-PCR of CDR3 regions with iRepertoire HTBI primers generated TCR beta libraries. Each CDR3 protein gets one entry after TCRdb re-called the multiplex PCR reads with MiXCR. The sample carries about 540,000 distinct CDR3 sequences, roughly 14% recorded once. These sequences were also reported in another study, on T cells in Graves' hyperthyroidism and ophthalmopathy. Turning to that study: For Graves' hyperthyroidism to be stable, ophthalmopathy could not progress within 18 months. Progression to ophthalmopathy was predicted a median of roughly seven months early.

The origin of this receptor is a man aged 25 to 40 with Graves disease. V is TRBV27 and J is TRBJ2-1, with D perhaps matching TRBD2 (6 bases). Sequencing was performed on peripheral blood mononuclear cells (PBMCs), taken at new diagnosis, from a patient treated with antithyroid drugs. CDR3 protein: CASSFYGSPYNEQFF. The CDR3 DNA is TGTGCCAGCAGTTTCTACGGGAGTCCCTACAATGAGCAGTTCTTC.